The clone carrying this T cell receptor beta chain has only a few counts. These data come from a study of blood T cell repertoires in COVID-19. Looking at the study overall: Researchers got acute and convalescent COVID-19 samples from the United States, Italy and Spain. Nucleic acid was either cDNA or gDNA, and it came from T cells, B-cell-depleted T cells, or PBMCs.

The CDR3 is 16 amino acids. Looked up from germline, CDR1 is SGDLS and CDR2 is YYNGEE. Trimming at V came to 4 bases and at J to 2 bases, leaving 7 bases not matched to a gene. The assay was immunoSEQ multiplex PCR, and TCRdb's table has in-frame clones only and misses some. The data show about 160,000 clones, roughly 80% seen once. The sequence derives from a man between 60 and 75 years old with acute or convalescent COVID-19. Sequenced material: peripheral blood. The J gene is TRBJ2-1, the V gene TRBV9; 9 bases agree with TRBD2. CDR3 residues: CASSPSAGGAYNEQFF. CDR3 DNA: TGTGCCAGCAGCCCCTCTGCGGGGGGGGCCTACAATGAGCAGTTCTTC.